This section outlines one TCR beta chain sequence together with its context. The antigen it binds to is not known. It has no much larger one-base neighbor in the sample; base qualities were not kept. Taken from the germline V gene, the CDR1 and CDR2 loops are SGHTA and FQGNSA. Relative to germline, V is missing 5 bases and J is missing 1 base, with 11 bases of the junction outside any gene match. Including the terminal cysteine and phenylalanine, the CDR3 comprises 16 residues. CDR3 DNA is the only sequence kept; it has 48 bases, read in frame from the first base. This sample is drawn from a study of cytomegalovirus exposure and HLA in healthy donors (dated by TCRdb to about 2017). Background for the entire study: An earlier analysis of some 500 of the donors reported more than 250 Gb of sequence data and roughly 110 million unique TCR beta sequences from about 200 million T cells. Among about 390 genotyped donors of the cohort, an average of around 240,000 unique TCR beta nucleotide sequences were sequenced per donor, roughly a sixth of them non-productive. The number of typed donors differed by locus: about 620-640 for A, B, C, DRB1 and DQB1; 522 for DQA1; 606 for DPA1; and roughly 490 for DPB1. Every discovery cohort repertoire had been produced on one sequencing platform. Roughly five DR-DQ haplotypes were handled as single units for association and clustering, since linkage in the cohort was strong. The T cell repertoires of under 700 subjects were profiled by immunosequencing and related to cytomegalovirus serostatus. Donor age, sex, ethnicity and CMV serostatus were compiled alongside the repertoire data. An earlier analysis of 450 to 750 of the donors used high-throughput TCR beta sequencing to judge whether each TCR beta V gene segment behaved as functional or pseudogenic. To predict cytomegalovirus infection status, the study brought together high-throughput TCR immunosequencing, statistical association of individual TCRs with disease status, and machine learning. Rather than using new phenotypic data, the later analysis identified candidate immune exposures from TCR beta sequences and from how often those sequences occurred across donors. HLA typing included class I and class II loci at four-digit resolution. A later analysis re-analyzed previously published TCR beta repertoires from 660 or so donors and added high-resolution HLA genotyping to study TCR occurrence patterns. The aim of the study was to test whether cataloging public T cell receptors could identify signatures of past pathogen exposure. Of the 300 to 500 genotyped donors, less than 90% were placed in the genetic ancestry cluster associated with self-reported Caucasian donors. An early release covering roughly 580 HLA-typed donors comprised about 300 gigabases of sequencing data and around 86 million unique TCR sequences. Besides the first cohort of around 700 subjects, a separate validation cohort made up of roughly 130 different subjects was used. A later genetic analysis took genome-wide SNP genotypes for about 55% of the 666 donors and used that subset as a discovery cohort.

The cohort consisted of hundreds of healthy bone marrow donors. All cohort members were sampled while nominally healthy, although unrecorded immune exposures were likely present. The donor tested CMV seropositive and was one of the 289 seropositive cohort members. A peripheral blood sample was collected from each donor, and TCR beta sequencing was performed on peripheral blood mononuclear cells. Genomic DNA was extracted from the blood cell samples with the Qiagen DNeasy Blood Extraction Kit. The library was prepared using the immunoSEQ multiplex PCR assay. For the multiplex PCR, a mixture combining 60 forward primers for TCR Vbeta segments and 13 reverse primers for TCR Jbeta segments was used. The CDR3 region of rearranged TCR beta genes was amplified from genomic DNA by a multiplex PCR assay. The Illumina HiSeq System was used to sequence the amplified TCR beta libraries as 87-base-pair reads. As for how the authors treated the data: Across the roughly 600 repertoires, a later analysis counted roughly 84 million unique TCR beta chains, around 11 million of which were shared by at least two donors. Raw reads were error-corrected and collapsed into unique sequences with a nearest-neighbor algorithm that merged closely related sequences to remove PCR and sequencing errors. V, D and J gene segments were assigned by aligning CDR3 sequences to IMGT reference sequences. For a sequence to be retained, at least a six-nucleotide match to both a V gene segment and a J gene segment was required. Rearrangements were classified as productive when the CDR3 lacked stop codons and remained in frame with V and J, and all other rearrangements were classified as non-productive. Following IMGT convention, CDR3 was defined as the stretch from the second conserved V-encoded cysteine up to the conserved J-encoded phenylalanine. The earlier analysis of about 610 of the donors excluded sequences that lacked an unambiguous match to a single V gene segment. In an earlier analysis of almost 600 of the donors, a V segment was called functional when productive rearrangements were above 56.7%, and segregating when the standard deviation between donors exceeded 5%. To diagnose cytomegalovirus status from the catalog of TCR beta chain sequences, a statistical classification framework was built. V and J gene assignment, in a later analysis, came from comparing TCR nucleotide sequences with IMGT/GENE-DB human TR gene sequences. In a later analysis, CDR3 sequences and most-parsimonious VDJ recombination scenarios were assigned using the TCRdist pipeline. In a later analysis, each TCR beta chain was defined by its CDR3 amino acid sequence together with its V-gene family, and reads lacking a unique V-gene family were excluded. A later analysis removed several hundred highly shared, low-generation-probability nucleotide sequences to deal with suspected cross-contamination and a sequencing artifact. For each public chain, a later analysis derived a clonal expansion index from normalized ranks of inferred template counts within each repertoire. In a later analysis, generation probabilities were computed using a VDJ recombination model fitted to out-of-frame rearrangements, and the results were checked against IGoR. In a later analysis, hypergeometric tests were used to score TCR-TCR, TCR-HLA and TCR-CMV co-occurrence, with a repertoire-size bias correction applied to TCR pairs. A later analysis estimated false discovery rates by permuting HLA or CMV assignments 20 times. A later analysis grouped co-occurring TCRs with DBSCAN, adding TCRdist sequence similarity when clustering within HLA-allele-positive subsets. Repertoires with fewer than 30,000 or more than 120,000 public chains were left out of co-occurrence clustering, as were about 5 repertoires with anomalous nucleotide sharing. Held by TCRdb, this immuneACCESS table contains in-frame sequences only and omits some clones. Under half of the omission traces to an unresolved V gene where checked; the cause of the rest is unknown. V and J calls and clone size are given by that table; D and trimming were obtained from the DNA. This sample gives 110,000 or so clones in total; approximately 76% of them show up just once. Around 16% of the sample is in the top ten clones.

On the study overall, not on this receptor specifically: Sequencing depth was assumed to be roughly uniform across donors in the presence/absence analyses, though that assumption may not hold. A later genetic analysis associated a missense DCLRE1C variant with V-gene and J-gene trimming of TCR beta chains, and an independent cohort replicated the association. Several of the top co-occurrence clusters appeared to be linked to parvovirus B19, influenza, CMV and Epstein-Barr virus, according to a later analysis. Linkage disequilibrium might explain the correlated functional status among segregating V segments, but an unknown experimental factor could not be ruled out. In both the original and validation cohorts, the classifier was reported to diagnose cytomegalovirus status with high specificity and sensitivity. In a later analysis, most CMV-associated TCR beta chains were found to appear HLA-restricted, with HLA associations seemingly driven largely by CMV exposure. When HLA alleles, especially DR and DQ, strongly co-occurred, TCR associations were difficult to assign to individual alleles. A further reported finding was that TCR beta sequences accurately predicted the HLA-A and HLA-B alleles for most subjects in the first cohort. Compared with the roughly 720-donor mean, donors in an Asian-associated ancestry cluster had fewer N-insertions in productive TCRs, according to a later genetic analysis. Three of the identified cytomegalovirus-associated TCR beta chains were confirmed in vitro to be specific for cytomegalovirus antigens. In a later analysis, some 18,000 TCR beta sequences were associated with specific HLA alleles at a false discovery rate of 0.05. The authors suggested that the approach could potentially be generalized to other disease states and immunological phenotypes. Immune exposure information for the cohort was limited to CMV serostatus. In a later analysis, HLA-associated TCR beta chains were found to be more clonally expanded and to have lower generation probabilities than equally common non-associated chains. A cluster of highly shared sequence variants was judged likely to represent a technical artifact of the sequencing pipeline. Broadly in line with IMGT annotations, most TCR beta V segments showed up in productive rearrangements about 87% or about 30% of the time in an earlier analysis of 450 to 600 of the donors. Some IMGT-functional V segments, including TRBV6-2 and TRBV6-3, could not be told apart with the 87-base-pair reads, so those segments were excluded. The earlier analysis of 587 of the donors excluded about 16 rarely observed V segments, including chromosome 9 orphons, because counts were too low. In a later analysis, the rate of TCR association differed among HLA loci, with DRB1 alleles having the most associated TCRs and HLA-C alleles having the fewest. Most TCR sequences were seen in very few donors, while some public TCRs were found in many individuals. The study listed 164 TCR beta chains as associated with cytomegalovirus. The cohort was sequenced for TCR beta chains only, and without alpha or paired-chain data the features that could be detected were limited. Because HLA typing was unavailable for some donors at each locus, only the typed subset was used in association tests.

The sequence links TRBV7-2 to TRBJ2-7, with 7 central nucleotides matching TRBD2. Sequencing was done on a sample of PBMCs. The receptor was isolated from a man in his forties or fifties in good health and CMV-seropositive. The DNA reads as follows: TGTGCCAGCAGCCGTGCCGGGGGGACGCTTTCCTACGAGCAGTACTTC. Translation gives CASSRAGGTLSYEQYF.